Presented here are 31 T cell receptor beta chains from one specimen sequenced in a study of T cell clonotyping in hematopoietic cell transplantation. This table comes from immunoSEQ multiplex PCR, and its TCRdb copy is limited to in-frame clones, with some not included. The sample includes 3,000 to 4,000 clones, approximately 20% of them seen just once. Sequenced here: peripheral blood mononuclear cells, sampled 30 days after allogeneic stem cell transplant. Receptor source: a male patient aged 50 to 60 who had an allogeneic stem cell transplant from a related donor, so the T cells may come from the graft donor. Some clones in this sample may be carry-over from other donors' samples.

The CDR3 spells CAWRQGGEQYF. In DNA form, the CDR3 reads TGTGCCTGGAGACAGGGGGGCGAGCAGTACTTC. The rearrangement joins TRBV30 to TRBJ2-7; 8 bases line up with TRBD1. Germline CDR1 GTSNPN, CDR2 SVGIG (reference sequence). The CDR3 totals 11 residues. Germline trimming cut 3 bases from V and 6 bases from J; bases unmatched to any gene: 1.

The V and J genes are TRBV11-2 and TRBJ2-5; 12 bases are a match to TRBD2. The CDR3 covers 16 residues. The germline V gene encodes CDR1 SGHAT and CDR2 FQNNGV. V shed 2 bases, J shed 5 bases, and the junction held 6 bases outside the gene matches. The DNA of the CDR3 is TGTGCCAGCAGCTTACCTAGCGGGGGGGCCTTCGAGACCCAGTACTTC. Translated, it gives CASSLPSGGAFETQYF.

The CDR3 spells CAWSGSASTGRTEAFF. The CDR3 DNA reads TGTGCCTGGAGTGGATCCGCCTCGACAGGACGGACTGAAGCTTTCTTT. The chain couples TRBV30 to TRBJ1-1; a possible D gene is TRBD1 (6 bases). This CDR3 contains 16 residues. V dropped 1 base and J dropped 5 bases, with 20 bases sitting between them. Germline CDR1 is GTSNPN and CDR2 is SVGIG (reference sequence).

The chain is built from TRBV30 and TRBJ2-5; D gene ambiguous. The assigned J gene may be wrong: the sequence end matches TRBJ2-7 better. This CDR3 is 12 amino acids long. From germline, CDR1 is GTSNPN and CDR2 SVGIG (reference sequence). CDR3 sequence reads: CAWSRSPYEQYF. CDR3 DNA sequence: TGTGCCTGGAGTAGGTCGCCCTACGAGCAGTACTTC.

The chain combines TRBV30 with TRBJ1-1; D possibly corresponds to TRBD1 (5 bases). V lost 3 bases, J lost 4 bases, and 12 bases lay in between. The germline CDR1 and CDR2 sequences are GTSNPN and SVGIG (reference sequence). CDR3 length: 13 residues. CDR3 coding DNA: TGTGCCTGGAGACACGGGACGGTCACTGAAGCTTTCTTT. Translating it yields CAWRHGTVTEAFF.

This sequence joins TRBV9 and TRBJ2-1, with D unresolved. The germline V gene encodes CDR1 SGDLS and CDR2 YYNGEE. Trimming left V 0 bases short and J 7 bases short, with 14 bases between. This CDR3 region has 15 residues. CDR3 nucleotides: TGTGCCAGCAGCGTAGGCGATAGCTTGATGAATGAGCAGTTCTTC. Its protein is CASSVGDSLMNEQFF.

The chain combines TRBV30 with TRBJ2-5; D possibly corresponds to TRBD1 (6 bases). Germline CDR1 GTSNPN, CDR2 SVGIG (reference sequence). Trimming shortened V by 5 bases and J by 4 bases, and 20 bases separated the two germline ends. The CDR3 sequence is 15 residues long. The CDR3: CAWGWGRTKGETQYF. The CDR3 DNA reads TGTGCCTGGGGTTGGGGGCGGACCAAAGGAGAGACCCAGTACTTC.

V gene TRBV30 combines with J gene TRBJ2-6, with 10 bases lining up with TRBD1. Trimming at V came to 4 bases and at J to 0 bases, leaving 3 bases not matched to a gene. The CDR3 is 16 residues long. Germline loops: CDR1 GTSNPN, CDR2 SVGIG (reference sequence). In nucleotides, the CDR3 is TGTGCCTGGACGGGACAGGGGAGCTCTGGGGCCAACGTCCTGACTTTC. It yields the protein CAWTGQGSSGANVLTF.

This sequence joins TRBV9 and TRBJ2-7, with D maybe TRBD2 (6 bases). The V end was cut by 0 bases, the J end by 3 bases, with 10 bases between. The V gene's germline CDR1 is SGDLS and CDR2 YYNGEE. The CDR3 runs 14 residues. Here the CDR3 reads CASSVGGNNYEQYF. CDR3 bases: TGTGCCAGCAGCGTAGGCGGGAACAACTACGAGCAGTACTTC.

This clone was seen a handful of times. The chain combines TRBV6-5 with TRBJ2-7, with 9 bases matching TRBD1. V was pared by 5 bases and J by 0 bases, with 5 bases of the junction left unmatched. The germline gives CDR1 MNHEY, CDR2 SVGAGI. The CDR3 is made up of 15 amino acids. The CDR3 DNA sequence: TGTGCCAGCAGTGGACCGGGACAGGGCTCCTACGAGCAGTACTTC. Translation gives CASSGPGQGSYEQYF.

The chain carries TRBV30 and TRBJ1-6, with D possibly matching TRBD1 (6 bases). Germline CDR1 GTSNPN, CDR2 SVGIG (reference sequence). The CDR3 runs 13 residues. Deletions cut 3 bases from V and 5 bases from J, with 8 bases between. The chain's CDR3 is CAWRTGNNSPLHF. CDR3 DNA: TGTGCCTGGAGAACAGGGAATAATTCACCCCTCCACTTT.

This clone occurred a few times. Compared with germline, one end of the junction differs, possibly owing to a read error. This chain links TRBV28 with TRBJ2-5; D possibly matches TRBD1 or TRBD2 (5 bases each). CDR1 and CDR2 from the germline V gene are MDHEN and SYDVKM. This CDR3 is 14 amino acids long. The CDR3 DNA sequence: TGTGCCAGCAGTTTGGGGACCCTCCAAGGGACCCAGTACTTC. Its protein product is CASSLGTLQGTQYF.

CDR3 residues: CASSQYGQGGYEQYF. The CDR3 nucleotides read TGCGCCAGCAGCCAATACGGACAGGGGGGGTACGAGCAGTACTTC. The chain joins TRBV4-3 to TRBJ2-7; 10 bases agree with TRBD1. Germline V gene data show CDR1 as LGHNA and CDR2 as YSLEER. This CDR3 spans 15 amino acids. J lost 4 bases, V lost 2 bases, and 5 bases had no gene match.

The chain employs TRBV7-2 and TRBJ2-4; 7 bases fit TRBD2. CDR3 length: 13 amino acids. Germline CDR1 is SGHTA and CDR2 is FQGNSA. With V trimmed by 5 bases and J by 9 bases, 7 bases remained unmatched. As DNA, the CDR3 is TGTGCCAGCAGCCCGGGCGGGGGAGTCATTCAGTACTTC. It codes for CASSPGGGVIQYF.

The rearrangement joins TRBV30 to TRBJ1-4; D is possibly TRBD1 (6 bases). The germline V gene encodes CDR1 GTSNPN and CDR2 SVGIG (reference sequence). V dropped 0 bases and J dropped 12 bases, with 11 bases sitting between them. CDR3 size: 12 residues. The CDR3 sequence is CAWSVAGAELFF. DNA for the CDR3: TGTGCCTGGAGTGTTGCAGGGGCAGAACTGTTTTTT. The whole variable domain, remainder taken from reference TRBV30 and TRBJ1-4, is SQTIHQWPATLVQPVGSPLSLECTVEGTSNPNLYWYRQAAGRGLQLLFYSVGIGQISSEVPQNLSASRPQDRQFILSSKKLLLSDSGFYLCAWSVAGAELFFGSGTQLSVL.

The chain uses TRBV5-4 and TRBJ2-7; D uncertain. Per the germline V gene, CDR1 is SGHNT and CDR2 is YYREEE (reference sequence). V gave up 4 bases and J gave up 3 bases, with 14 bases separating them. CDR3 length: 14 amino acids. CDR3 DNA: TGTGCCAGCAGCCTCCTCCCCGACTTCTACGAGCAGTACTTC. As protein: CASSLLPDFYEQYF.

This clone was seen a handful of times. CDR3 sequence reads: CASSVSGRAIDTQYF. CDR3 nucleotide sequence: TGTGCCAGCAGTGTAAGCGGGAGGGCAATAGATACGCAGTATTTT. The chain recombines TRBV25-1 with TRBJ2-3; 10 bases map to TRBD2. The trim removed 4 bases at V and 5 bases at J, leaving 6 bases unmatched. CDR1 and CDR2 (germline): MGHDK, SYGVNS. The CDR3 loop spans 15 amino acids.

J is TRBJ1-5 and V is TRBV28, with D possibly matching TRBD1 (6 bases). The CDR3 is 16 amino acids. Between the trimmed V and J ends, which lost 2 bases and 6 bases, there was a span of 17 bases. Germline CDR1 and CDR2: MDHEN and SYDVKM. CDR3 bases: TGTGCCAGCAGTTTAGTCTCAGGGGTTGAGGGTCAGCCCCAGCATTTT. Protein product: CASSLVSGVEGQPQHF.

In its sample, this clone was seen a few times. The chain links TRBV30 to TRBJ2-1; tentatively, D is TRBD1 or TRBD2 (7 bases each). This CDR3 region has 14 residues. With 8 bases removed from V and 12 bases from J, the gap between germline ends came to 26 bases. The germline CDR1 and CDR2 sequences are GTSNPN and SVGIG (reference sequence). In DNA form, the CDR3 reads TGTGCCGCAAGTCGGGGGGCAGTGGCAGGGGGGCAGTTCTTC. It codes for CAASRGAVAGGQFF.

The chain combines TRBV30 with TRBJ1-2; D remains unclear. This CDR3 is built from 12 residues. Germline V gene lookup returns CDR1 GTSNPN and CDR2 SVGIG (reference sequence). V lost 3 bases and J 7 bases, leaving 12 bases between the germline ends. The CDR3 DNA is TGTGCCTGGAGGCAGGAGCCCCGTGGCTACACCTTC. As protein: CAWRQEPRGYTF.

This chain uses TRBV30 with TRBJ1-5, with unresolved D. V lost 2 bases and J lost 7, with 9 bases in between. From germline, CDR1 is GTSNPN and CDR2 SVGIG (reference sequence). The CDR3 consists of 12 residues. DNA for the CDR3: TGTGCCTGGAGTACGGGGAGCCAGCCCCAGCATTTT. This codes for CAWSTGSQPQHF.

This clone was observed a few times. The genes are TRBV4-2 and TRBJ2-7; D remains unclear. CDR3 length equals 14 residues. Trimming shortened V by 0 bases and J by 2 bases, and 8 bases separated the two germline ends. CDR1 LGHNA and CDR2 YNFKEQ come from the germline V gene. CDR3 DNA: TGTGCCAGCAGCCAAGAGTACGGGCCCTACGAGCAGTACTTC. It yields the protein CASSQEYGPYEQYF.

With regard to this clone: The sample has other DNA sequences that encode this CDR3 too. This sequence joins TRBV30 and TRBJ1-6, with unresolved D. V lost 0 bases to trimming and J lost 7 bases, with 13 bases between them. Looked up from germline, CDR1 is GTSNPN and CDR2 is SVGIG (reference sequence). This CDR3 has 15 residues. CDR3 DNA: TGTGCCTGGAGTGTGGAGGCCCCGGGAAATTCACCCCTCCACTTT. Residues: CAWSVEAPGNSPLHF. Together with reference TRBV30 and TRBJ1-6, the CDR3 gives the full variable domain: SQTIHQWPATLVQPVGSPLSLECTVEGTSNPNLYWYRQAAGRGLQLLFYSVGIGQISSEVPQNLSASRPQDRQFILSSKKLLLSDSGFYLCAWSVEAPGNSPLHFGNGTRLTVT.

This clone was detected a few times. This sequence joins TRBV28 and TRBJ2-7; TRBD1 or TRBD2 may be the D gene (6 bases each). The CDR3 is made up of 19 amino acids. Germline CDR1 reads MDHEN; CDR2 reads SYDVKM. Trimming took 2 bases from V and 3 from J, leaving 26 bases between them. CDR3 loop: CASSLDLGGAKGAGYEQYF. CDR3 coding DNA: TGTGCCAGCAGTTTAGATTTGGGGGGCGCAAAGGGAGCGGGCTACGAGCAGTACTTC.

This clone was observed a few times. V is TRBV30 and J is TRBJ1-1; the D gene is possibly TRBD1 (6 bases). CDR3 size: 15 residues. The V and J ends lost 0 bases and 3 bases respectively, with 14 bases between them. Germline V gene lookup returns CDR1 GTSNPN and CDR2 SVGIG (reference sequence). The CDR3 region is CAWSVLPGADTEAFF. CDR3 nucleotides: TGTGCCTGGAGTGTACTCCCAGGGGCGGACACTGAAGCTTTCTTT.

This clone was seen only a few times. This chain connects TRBV30 to TRBJ1-2, with unresolved D. V was pared by 4 bases and J by 3 bases, with 15 bases between. Germline loops: CDR1 GTSNPN, CDR2 SVGIG (reference sequence). The CDR3 is 14 residues long. The CDR3 bases are TGTGCCTGGACCATGGGCATGGCTGACTATGGCTACACCTTC. Its protein product is CAWTMGMADYGYTF.

V usage is TRBV30 and J usage is TRBJ2-1, with D tentatively TRBD1 (6 bases). Germline V gene sequence: CDR1 GTSNPN, CDR2 SVGIG (reference sequence). The CDR3 loop spans 12 amino acids. The V gene lost 7 bases and the J gene lost 6 bases, with 13 bases spanning the gap. The chain's CDR3 is CASGEYSNEQFF. CDR3 DNA: TGTGCCTCAGGGGAGTATAGCAATGAGCAGTTCTTC.

By share, this clone counts as medium-sized. CDR3 region: CASSQIPREASYEQYF. CDR3 nucleotide sequence: TGTGCCAGCAGCCAAATTCCGCGGGAGGCCTCCTACGAGCAGTACTTC. The J gene is TRBJ2-7, the V gene TRBV4-2; TRBD2 agrees at 8 bases. The V gene end was trimmed by 2 bases and the J gene end by 0 bases; junction bases not matched to a gene: 6. The CDR3 length is 16 residues. Germline assignment: CDR1 LGHNA and CDR2 YNFKEQ.

This clone was observed a handful of times. The chain employs TRBV5-6 and TRBJ2-5, with a weak D call TRBD2 (6 bases). Deletions cut 1 base from V and 1 base from J, with 8 bases between. The germline V gene encodes CDR1 SGHDT and CDR2 YYEEEE. This CDR3 contains 14 residues. CDR3 coding DNA: TGTGCCAGCAGCTTGATAGCGGCCCAAGAGACCCAGTACTTC. This translates into CASSLIAAQETQYF.

This chain joins TRBV30 and TRBJ1-5; no reliable D call. The CDR3 is made up of 15 amino acids. Trimming took off 0 bases at V and 0 bases at J, with 9 bases between the two ends. The V gene's germline CDR1 is GTSNPN and CDR2 SVGIG (reference sequence). The CDR3 DNA follows: TGTGCCTGGAGTGTAGCGGGCTATAGCAATCAGCCCCAGCATTTT. Its protein is CAWSVAGYSNQPQHF.

The chain links TRBV28 to TRBJ2-7; tentatively, D is TRBD1 or TRBD2 (6 bases each). With 1 base removed from V and 4 bases from J, the gap between germline ends came to 14 bases. Germline assignment: CDR1 MDHEN and CDR2 SYDVKM. The CDR3 is 15 residues long. CDR3 sequence: CASSLLGGDLYEQYF. CDR3 DNA: TGTGCCAGCAGTTTATTGGGGGGCGATCTTTACGAGCAGTACTTC.